The rows below give T cell receptor beta chains drawn from one sample of a study of radiotherapy plus CTLA-4 blockade in lung cancer. This table comes from immunoSEQ multiplex PCR, and its TCRdb copy is limited to in-frame clones, with some not included. The table includes about 80,000 clones, around 90% detected once. The sample here was peripheral blood, taken from a patient treated with radiotherapy plus ipilimumab. The receptors stem from a human donor with non-small cell lung cancer who had stable disease on radiotherapy plus ipilimumab. The conserved cysteine and the conserved F or W are not part of the CDR3 here. The order of the fields is V gene, clone size, CDR3 protein. For some rows the clone size is stated as once, few or many, or as a class when expanded; others skip it.

TRBV2	-	ASRRGGQGEEKLF
TRBV2	-	ASRPGPRDGELF
TRBV10-2	-	ASSEEGHFSGNTIY
TRBV19	once	ASSLTSGSTDTQY
TRBV7-9	-	ASSLGGGSYNEQF
TRBV11-2	-	ASSLTSTGTQPQH
TRBV27	-	ASSLTGRNTEAF
TRBV19	-	ASSRLPQGSSTDTQY
TRBV5-4	-	ASSLGGTSGYNEQF
TRBV28	-	ASSPSAGPNSPLH
TRBV19	-	ASSIVGGPHEQF
TRBV10-3	few	AISRQPQGNGYT
TRBV18	-	ASSPGLAEADEQF
TRBV10-2	-	ASSDPPGAGNTEAF
TRBV10-3	-	AISEGGTGELF
TRBV5-1	-	ASSLTATGANVLT
TRBV11-2	-	ASSFGGRRYTIY
TRBV25-1	few	ASSFTGGSKNIQY
TRBV5-1	-	ASSPETGLGYT
TRBV7-7	-	ASSLTINSYNEQF
TRBV6-1	-	ASSPHQAGELF
TRBV7-8	-	ASSLVGTGYNSPLH
TRBV9	few	ASSVGSIYQETQY
TRBV19	-	ASSIEGTAGYT
TRBV9	-	ASNTWGGIQETQY
TRBV2	few	ASSEQADTQY
TRBV11-3	-	ASSQAAIGQDSYGYT
TRBV28	-	ASSLYPGDYYGYT
TRBV25-1	-	ASSAGPRTGNQPQH
TRBV6-1	-	ASSEVDGGNTIY
TRBV2	-	ASSRQSSSGNTIY
TRBV18	once	ASSPGRGTSEQY
TRBV28	-	ASSLTRDRATEAF
TRBV9	-	ASSVEGLAGGPPSTDTQY
TRBV15	-	ATSRDSLGLGAF
TRBV30	-	AWSHGTGGREQF
TRBV18	once	ASSPPGLQETQY
TRBV5-7	-	ASSRNALHEQY
TRBV4-1	-	ASSHPPSGGAGDTQY
TRBV5-1	-	ASSLSWGTNEKLF
TRBV2	-	ASSARTGLGEQY
TRBV9	-	ASSAGTRNTIY